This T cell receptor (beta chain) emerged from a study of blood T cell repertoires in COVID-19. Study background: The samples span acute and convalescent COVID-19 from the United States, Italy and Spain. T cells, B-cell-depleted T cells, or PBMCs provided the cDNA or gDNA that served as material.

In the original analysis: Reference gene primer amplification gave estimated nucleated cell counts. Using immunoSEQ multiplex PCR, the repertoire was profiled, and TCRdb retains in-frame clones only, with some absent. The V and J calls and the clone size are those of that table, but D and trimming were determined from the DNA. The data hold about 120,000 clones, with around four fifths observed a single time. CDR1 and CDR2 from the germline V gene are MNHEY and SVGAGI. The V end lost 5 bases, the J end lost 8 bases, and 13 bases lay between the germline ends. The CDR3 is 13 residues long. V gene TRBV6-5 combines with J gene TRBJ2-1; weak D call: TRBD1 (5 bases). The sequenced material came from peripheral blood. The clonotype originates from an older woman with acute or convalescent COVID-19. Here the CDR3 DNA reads TGTGCCAGCAGTCTACAGGAGATCGATGAGCAGTTCTTC. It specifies CASSLQEIDEQFF.